This note documents a single T cell receptor (beta chain) sequence. As yet, its antigen is unknown. The sample comes from a study of neoadjuvant anti-PD-1 for oral cavity cancer. The study's findings and limits: With three patients per group, TCR findings need larger cohorts.

These newly diagnosed stage II-IVA oral cavity squamous cell carcinoma patients had no prior systemic or radiation treatment. Patients had HPV-negative, locally advanced oral cavity squamous cell carcinoma. Trimming left V 1 base short and J 2 bases short, with 4 bases between. The germline V gene has CDR1 SGHTA and CDR2 FQGNSA. This CDR3 is built from 13 residues. The protocol was immunoSEQ multiplex PCR, while the TCRdb copy is restricted to in-frame clones and leaves out a portion. Seen here are under 7,500 clones, roughly 58% observed once, and the top ten hold more than 6%. This receptor was obtained from a person between 40 and 85 years old with oral cavity squamous cell carcinoma. The chain recombines TRBV7-2 with TRBJ2-3; D call uncertain. The sample consisted of tumor tissue, taken before nivolumab (anti-PD-1) treatment. Here the CDR3 DNA reads TGTGCCAGCAGCTTAGTCTTCACAGATACGCAGTATTTT. This codes for CASSLVFTDTQYF.